Below are 25 T cell receptor beta chains sequenced from a single sample in a study of cytomegalovirus exposure and HLA in healthy donors. PCR involved 60 Vbeta and 13 Jbeta primers. The method was immunoSEQ multiplex PCR; TCRdb's version includes in-frame clones alone and lacks a portion of them. The table records about 120,000 clones, around 80% of them present only once. Sequencing was carried out using PBMCs. The receptors come from a man aged 25-45 years in good health and CMV-seropositive.

The chain joins TRBV10-1 to TRBJ2-7, with 7 bases matching TRBD1. V was clipped by 5 bases and J by 1 base; unmatched bases: 2. CDR3 length: 13 amino acids. The V gene's germline CDR1 is WNHNN and CDR2 SYGVQD (reference sequence). CDR3 loop: CASSRQGSYEQYF. The CDR3 bases are TGCGCCAGCAGTAGACAGGGTTCCTACGAGCAGTACTTC.

The chain recombines TRBV11-3 with TRBJ2-7; 7 bases are a match to TRBD1. Germline-derived CDR1 and CDR2 are SGHNT and YENEEA. Losses at the gene ends were 0 bases for V and 1 base for J; bases not matched to a gene: 0. The CDR3 has 14 residues. CDR3 amino acids: CASSLEGQSYEQYF. The CDR3, as DNA: TGTGCCAGCAGCTTAGAGGGACAGTCCTACGAGCAGTACTTC. The full variable domain, rest sourced from reference TRBV11-3 and TRBJ2-7, is EAGVVQSPRYKIIEKKQPVAFWCNPISGHNTLYWYLQNLGQGPELLIRYENEEAVDDSQLPKDRFSAERLKGVDSTLKIQPAELGDSAVYLCASSLEGQSYEQYFGPGTRLTVT.

V gene TRBV5-4 combines with J gene TRBJ1-4; TRBD1 might be the D (6 bases). This CDR3 comprises 14 residues. Germline lookup yields CDR1 SGHNT and CDR2 YYREEE (reference sequence). Deletions cut 2 bases from V and 2 bases from J, with 7 bases between. DNA of the CDR3: TGTGCCAGCAGCTTAAGGGGGACTAATGAAAAACTGTTTTTT. Amino acids: CASSLRGTNEKLFF. Looking up the rest from reference TRBV5-4 and TRBJ1-4 gives the full variable domain: ETGVTQSPTHLIKTRGQQVTLRCSSQSGHNTVSWYQQALGQGPQFIFQYYREEENGRGNFPPRFSGLQFPNYSSELNVNALELDDSALYLCASSLRGTNEKLFFGSGTQLSVL.

V gene TRBV5-6 combines with J gene TRBJ1-2; 7 bases agree with TRBD1. CDR1 is SGHDT and CDR2 is YYEEEE in the germline V gene. The V and J ends lost 4 bases and 5 bases, in that order; junction bases with no gene match: 8. This CDR3 contains 14 residues. The CDR3 reads CASSLGQSLYGYTF. Here the CDR3 DNA reads TGTGCCAGCAGCCTGGGACAGAGTCTGTATGGCTACACCTTC.

V is TRBV18 and J is TRBJ2-7, with 10 bases aligning to TRBD1. The J segment lost 7 bases and the V segment lost 4 bases, leaving 7 bases of the junction unmatched. The CDR3 loop spans 14 amino acids. Germline loops: CDR1 KGHSH, CDR2 LQKENI. CDR3 coding DNA: TGTGCCAGCTCACTCGGGACAGGGGTGGAGGAGCAGTACTTC. This sequence encodes CASSLGTGVEEQYF.

The chain is built from TRBV30 and TRBJ2-3, with 7 bases identical to TRBD2. This CDR3 region has 16 residues. Germline V gives CDR1 GTSNPN, CDR2 SVGIG (reference sequence). V was pared by 1 base and J by 2 bases, with 9 bases of the junction left unmatched. This CDR3 reads CAWSDGLGSVTDTQYF. CDR3 nucleotide sequence: TGTGCCTGGAGTGACGGACTAGGGTCCGTCACAGATACGCAGTATTTT.

V is TRBV10-3 and J is TRBJ2-1, with D uncertain. The V and J ends lost 6 bases and 4 bases respectively, with 10 bases between them. Germline lookup yields CDR1 ENHRY and CDR2 SYGVKD. There are 13 residues in the CDR3. CDR3 DNA: TGTGCCATCAGATTTAGCAGATACAATGAGCAGTTCTTC. Amino acid sequence: CAIRFSRYNEQFF.

J is TRBJ2-2 and V is TRBV5-1; tentatively, D is TRBD1 (5 bases). The CDR3 is 15 residues long. In germline, CDR1 is SGHRS, CDR2 YFSETQ. With 4 bases removed from V and 4 bases from J, the gap between germline ends came to 14 bases. The CDR3 loop reads CASSPQGWATGELFF. Written as DNA, the CDR3 is TGCGCCAGCAGCCCGCAGGGTTGGGCCACCGGGGAGCTGTTTTTT.

This clone was counted only a few times. The V gene is TRBV18, the J gene TRBJ2-7, with D possibly being TRBD1 (8 bases). Trimming removed 3 bases from V and 6 bases from J, with 12 bases in between. Germline V gene lookup returns CDR1 KGHSH and CDR2 LQKENI. The CDR3 is made up of 13 amino acids. The CDR3 region is CASSPDREGEQYF. The CDR3 DNA follows: TGTGCCAGCTCACCGGACAGGGAGGGCGAGCAGTACTTC.

A few counts support this clone. V and J are TRBV4-2 and TRBJ2-7; D uncertain. From germline, CDR1 is LGHNA and CDR2 YNFKEQ. This CDR3 is built from 15 residues. Trimming removed 4 bases from V and 2 bases from J, with 15 bases in between. CDR3 coding DNA: TGTGCCAGCAGCCCCCGCCCCGGCGGAACCTACGAGCAGTACTTC. Its protein product is CASSPRPGGTYEQYF.

The V call is TRBV27, the J call TRBJ2-7; TRBD1 might be the D (6 bases). The CDR3 has 14 amino acids. V dropped 1 base and J dropped 5 bases, with 12 bases sitting between them. Germline assignment: CDR1 MNHEY and CDR2 SMNVEV (reference sequence). CDR3 amino acids: CASSLYRTDNEQYF. CDR3 nucleotides: TGTGCCAGCAGTTTATATCGGACAGATAACGAGCAGTACTTC.

The chain has TRBV5-1 and TRBJ2-1; TRBD2 is a possible D gene (6 bases). V was pared by 5 bases and J by 0 bases, with 15 bases between. The CDR3 spans 16 residues. The V gene's germline CDR1 is SGHRS and CDR2 YFSETQ. CDR3 sequence (DNA): TGCGCCAGCAGTCCTGGGGTAGCGGTCTCCTACAATGAGCAGTTCTTC. This gives the protein CASSPGVAVSYNEQFF.

This clone has only a few counts. Other DNA sequences from this sample encode an identical CDR3 as well. This chain joins TRBV15 and TRBJ1-1; D not resolved. Trimming took 0 bases from V and 0 from J, leaving 5 bases between them. The CDR3 sequence is 14 residues long. CDR1 LNHNV and CDR2 YYDKDF come from the germline V gene (reference sequence). The CDR3 DNA sequence: TGTGCCACCAGCAGAGATCTAATGAACACTGAAGCTTTCTTT. The encoded protein is CATSRDLMNTEAFF.

J is TRBJ1-1 and V is TRBV2; D is perhaps TRBD1 (5 bases). Trimming stripped 8 bases from V and 7 bases from J, with 17 bases between. The length of the CDR3 is 13 residues. Germline loops: CDR1 SNHLY, CDR2 FYNNEI. The CDR3 nucleotides read TGTGCCAGCCTAGAGATGGGGGGGGATGAAGCTTTCTTT. This encodes CASLEMGGDEAFF.

V usage is TRBV2 and J usage is TRBJ2-5; TRBD1 aligns across 7 bases. V dropped 6 bases and J dropped 1; count of bases not matched to a gene: 2. The CDR3 length is 13 residues. Germline values: CDR1 SNHLY, CDR2 FYNNEI. CDR3 in DNA: TGTGCCAGCAGGGGGGACAGCCAAGAGACCCAGTACTTC. It codes for CASRGDSQETQYF.

The J gene is TRBJ1-5, the V gene TRBV23-1; no reliable D call. TRBV23-1 is given ORF status, its function remaining uncertain. This CDR3 region has 13 residues. V lost 6 bases and J 4 bases, leaving 10 bases between the germline ends. This CDR3 reads CASSPPRNQPQHF. CDR3 nucleotide sequence: TGCGCCAGCAGCCCCCCGCGAAATCAGCCCCAGCATTTT.

The chain uses TRBV27 and TRBJ2-1; the match to TRBD2 covers 9 bases. CDR3 length: 16 residues. Trimming removed 10 bases from V and 4 bases from J; junction bases left unmatched: 14. The germline V gene encodes CDR1 MNHEY and CDR2 SMNVEV (reference sequence). CDR3 region: CATQDRSGGPYNEQFF. In DNA form, the CDR3 reads TGTGCCACCCAAGATCGTAGCGGGGGCCCTTACAATGAGCAGTTCTTC.

This clone was seen only once. The rearrangement links TRBV10-3 to TRBJ2-1; 12 nucleotides match TRBD2. There are 18 residues in the CDR3. In germline, CDR1 is ENHRY, CDR2 SYGVKD. Unmatched junction bases numbered 5, after V lost 2 bases and J lost 0 bases. CDR3 amino acids: CAISEPTTSGSSYNEQFF. In DNA, the CDR3 is TGTGCCATCAGTGAGCCGACGACTAGCGGGAGCTCCTACAATGAGCAGTTCTTC.

The chain employs TRBV27 and TRBJ1-1; D is perhaps TRBD1 (6 bases). Trimming left V 7 bases short and J 1 base short, with 19 bases between. The CDR3 totals 16 residues. CDR1 is MNHEY, CDR2 SMNVEV, per germline (reference sequence). The CDR3 sequence: CASTSRGRKANTEAFF. In DNA form, the CDR3 reads TGTGCCAGCACCTCGCGGGGGCGCAAGGCGAACACTGAAGCTTTCTTT.

This clone has just a few counts. This chain connects TRBV4-1 to TRBJ2-7; 11 bases line up with TRBD1. The CDR3 sequence is 15 residues long. CDR1 MGHRA and CDR2 YSYEKL come from the germline V gene. V dropped 1 base and J dropped 4; count of bases not matched to a gene: 3. This CDR3 reads CASSQGTGGGYEQYF. The CDR3 DNA reads as TGCGCCAGCAGCCAAGGGACAGGGGGCGGGTACGAGCAGTACTTC.

The chain's CDR3 is CSVREVGTEAFF. In nucleotides, the CDR3 is TGCAGCGTGCGGGAGGTAGGGACTGAAGCTTTCTTT. The V gene is TRBV29-1, the J gene TRBJ1-1; D is unresolved. The CDR3 sequence is 12 residues long. Germline loops: CDR1 SQVTM, CDR2 ANQGSEA. Trimming pared 6 bases from V and 5 bases from J, leaving 13 bases between. Complete variable domain (other parts from reference TRBV29-1 and TRBJ1-1): SAVISQKPSRDICQRGTSLTIQCQVDSQVTMMFWYRQQPGQSLTLIATANQGSEATYESGFVIDKFPISRPNLTFSTLTVSNMSPEDSSIYLCSVREVGTEAFFGQGTRLTVV.

V usage is TRBV6-5 and J usage is TRBJ2-3; 7 nucleotides agree with TRBD1. Unmatched junction bases numbered 6, after V lost 2 bases and J lost 4 bases. This CDR3 has 15 residues. Per germline, CDR1 MNHEY and CDR2 SVGAGI. The DNA of the CDR3 is TGTGCCAGCAGTTACGCTGGACAGGCGTCAGATACGCAGTATTTT. Its protein product is CASSYAGQASDTQYF.

The J gene is TRBJ1-1, the V gene TRBV29-1; D is undetermined. With 4 bases removed from V and 1 base from J, the gap between germline ends came to 7 bases. CDR3 length: 12 amino acids. Germline V gene lookup returns CDR1 SQVTM and CDR2 ANQGSEA. In DNA form, the CDR3 reads TGCAGCGTTGCGGCAGGGAACACTGAAGCTTTCTTT. Protein sequence: CSVAAGNTEAFF. The full variable domain, with the rest looked up from reference TRBV29-1 and TRBJ1-1, is SAVISQKPSRDICQRGTSLTIQCQVDSQVTMMFWYRQQPGQSLTLIATANQGSEATYESGFVIDKFPISRPNLTFSTLTVSNMSPEDSSIYLCSVAAGNTEAFFGQGTRLTVV.

The chain is built from TRBV27 and TRBJ2-6, with a possible D match to TRBD1 (6 bases). Germline V gene sequence: CDR1 MNHEY, CDR2 SMNVEV (reference sequence). Trimming stripped 4 bases from V and 0 bases from J, with 10 bases between. The CDR3 has 16 amino acids. The CDR3 DNA is TGTGCCAGCAGTTCAGGGGAGAGCTCTGGGGCCAACGTCCTGACTTTC. Translated, it gives CASSSGESSGANVLTF. Filled out from reference TRBV27 and TRBJ2-6, the complete variable domain reads EAQVTQNPRYLITVTGKKLTVTCSQNMNHEYMSWYRQDPGLGLRQIYYSMNVEVTDKGDVPEGYKVSRKEKRNFPLILESPSPNQTSLYFCASSSGESSGANVLTFGAGSRLTVL.

The chain carries TRBV4-3 and TRBJ2-2, with 9 bases identical to TRBD2. Losses at the gene ends were 0 bases for V and 9 bases for J; bases not matched to a gene: 8. The CDR3 is 16 residues long. Germline CDR1 LGHNA, CDR2 YSLEER. DNA of the CDR3: TGCGCCAGCAGCCAAGATGATAGCGGGAGTTGGCGGGAGCTGTTTTTT. Its protein product is CASSQDDSGSWRELFF.